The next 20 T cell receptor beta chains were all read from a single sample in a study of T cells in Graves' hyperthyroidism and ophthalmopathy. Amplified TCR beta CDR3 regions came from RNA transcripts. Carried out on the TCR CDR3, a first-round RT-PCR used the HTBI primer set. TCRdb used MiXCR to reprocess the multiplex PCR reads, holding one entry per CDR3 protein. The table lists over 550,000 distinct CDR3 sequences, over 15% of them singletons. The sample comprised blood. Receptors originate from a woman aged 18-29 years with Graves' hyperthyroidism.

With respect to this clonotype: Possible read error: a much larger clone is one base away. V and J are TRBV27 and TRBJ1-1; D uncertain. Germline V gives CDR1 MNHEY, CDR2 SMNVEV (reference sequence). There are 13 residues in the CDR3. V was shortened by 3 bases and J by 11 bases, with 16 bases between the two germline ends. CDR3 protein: CASSLREGKKAFF. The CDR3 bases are TGTGCCAGCAGTTTGCGGGAGGGTAAGAAGGCTTTCTTT.

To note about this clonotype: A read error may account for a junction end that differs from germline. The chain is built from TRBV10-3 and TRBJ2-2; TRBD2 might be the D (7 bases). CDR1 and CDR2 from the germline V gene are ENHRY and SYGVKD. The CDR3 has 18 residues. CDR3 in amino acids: CASSYFGGGSRSTGELFF. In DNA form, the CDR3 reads TGTGCCAGCAGTTACTTTGGGGGCGGGAGTCGGAGCACCGGGGAGCTGTTTTTT.

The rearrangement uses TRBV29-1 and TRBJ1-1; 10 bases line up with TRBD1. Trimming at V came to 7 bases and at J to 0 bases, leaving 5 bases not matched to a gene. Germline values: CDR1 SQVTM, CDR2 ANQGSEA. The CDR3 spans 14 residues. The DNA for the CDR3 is TGCAGCGCCACCGACAGGGGGCTGAACACTGAAGCTTTCTTT. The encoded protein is CSATDRGLNTEAFF.

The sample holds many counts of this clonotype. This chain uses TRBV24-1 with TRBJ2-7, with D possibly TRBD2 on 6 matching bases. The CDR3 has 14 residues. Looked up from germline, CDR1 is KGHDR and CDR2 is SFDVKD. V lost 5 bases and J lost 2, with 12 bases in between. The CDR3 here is CATSAGGGAYEQYF. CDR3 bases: TGTGCCACCAGTGCCGGTGGAGGGGCCTACGAGCAGTACTTC.

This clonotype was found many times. The CDR3 here is CASSSGSGSFGTDTQYF. For the CDR3, the DNA is TGTGCCAGCAGCTCTGGTAGCGGGAGTTTCGGCACAGATACGCAGTATTTT. The V gene is TRBV9, the J gene TRBJ2-3; 9 bases align to TRBD2. This CDR3 comprises 17 residues. Per the germline V gene, CDR1 is SGDLS and CDR2 is YYNGEE. J was trimmed by 1 base and V by 4 bases; bases with no gene match: 10.

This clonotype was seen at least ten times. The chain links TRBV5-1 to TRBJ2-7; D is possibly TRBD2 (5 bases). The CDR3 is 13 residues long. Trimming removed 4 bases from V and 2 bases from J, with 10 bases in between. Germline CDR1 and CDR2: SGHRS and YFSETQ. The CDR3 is CASSPGLPYEQYF. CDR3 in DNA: TGCGCCAGCAGCCCCGGACTTCCCTACGAGCAGTACTTC.

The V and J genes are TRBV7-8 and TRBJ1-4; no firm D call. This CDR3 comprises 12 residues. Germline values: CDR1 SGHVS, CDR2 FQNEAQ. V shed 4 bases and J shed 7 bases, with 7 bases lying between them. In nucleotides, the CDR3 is TGTGCCAGCAGCTACCGGGGTGAAAAACTGTTTTTT. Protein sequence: CASSYRGEKLFF.

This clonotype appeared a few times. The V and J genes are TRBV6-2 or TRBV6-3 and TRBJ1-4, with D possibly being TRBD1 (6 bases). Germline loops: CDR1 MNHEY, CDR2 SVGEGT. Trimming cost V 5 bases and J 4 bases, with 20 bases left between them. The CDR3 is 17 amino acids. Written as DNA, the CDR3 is TGTGCCAGCAGTCAGGGGAATGGCGAGGATATTAATGAAAAACTGTTTTTT. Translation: CASSQGNGEDINEKLFF.

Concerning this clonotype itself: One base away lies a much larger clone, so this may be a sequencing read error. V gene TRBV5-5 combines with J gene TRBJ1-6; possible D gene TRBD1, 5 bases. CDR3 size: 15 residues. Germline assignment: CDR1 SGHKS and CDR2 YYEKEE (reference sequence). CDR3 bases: TGTGCCAGCAGCACGGACATCCCGGGGAATTCACCCCACCACTTT. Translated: CASSTDIPGNSPHHF.

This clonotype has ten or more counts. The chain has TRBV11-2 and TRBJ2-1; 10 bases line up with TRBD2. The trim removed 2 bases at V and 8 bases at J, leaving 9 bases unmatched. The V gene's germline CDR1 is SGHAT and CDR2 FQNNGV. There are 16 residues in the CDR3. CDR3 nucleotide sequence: TGTGCCAGCAGCTTATTAGCGGGGGGAGGGGTCGATGAGCAGTTCTTC. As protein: CASSLLAGGGVDEQFF.

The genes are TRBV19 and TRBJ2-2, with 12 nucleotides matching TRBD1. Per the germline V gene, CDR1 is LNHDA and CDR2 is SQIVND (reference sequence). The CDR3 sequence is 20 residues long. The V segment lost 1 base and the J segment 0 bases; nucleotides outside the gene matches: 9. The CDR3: CASSIGWGDRGHANTGELFF. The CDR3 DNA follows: TGTGCCAGTAGTATAGGGTGGGGGGACAGGGGGCATGCGAACACCGGGGAGCTGTTTTTT.

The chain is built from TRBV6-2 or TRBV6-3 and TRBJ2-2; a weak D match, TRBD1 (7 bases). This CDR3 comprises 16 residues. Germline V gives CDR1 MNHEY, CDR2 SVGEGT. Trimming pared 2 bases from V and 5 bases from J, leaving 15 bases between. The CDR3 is CASSYLPTGRTGELFF. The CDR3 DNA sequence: TGTGCCAGCAGTTACCTTCCGACAGGGAGGACCGGGGAGCTGTTTTTT.

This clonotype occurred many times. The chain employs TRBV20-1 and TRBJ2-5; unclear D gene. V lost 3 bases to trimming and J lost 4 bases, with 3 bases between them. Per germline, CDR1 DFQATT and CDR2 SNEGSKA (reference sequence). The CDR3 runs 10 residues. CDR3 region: CSASAETQYF. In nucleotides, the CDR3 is TGCAGTGCTAGCGCAGAGACCCAGTACTTC.

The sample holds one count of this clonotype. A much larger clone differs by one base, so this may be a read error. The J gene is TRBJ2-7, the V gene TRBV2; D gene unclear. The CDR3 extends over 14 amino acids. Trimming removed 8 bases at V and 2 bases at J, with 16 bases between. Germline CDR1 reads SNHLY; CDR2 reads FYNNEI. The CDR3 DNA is TGTGCCAGCGGCACTGAGCCCCCTACCTACGAGCAGTACTTC. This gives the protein CASGTEPPTYEQYF.

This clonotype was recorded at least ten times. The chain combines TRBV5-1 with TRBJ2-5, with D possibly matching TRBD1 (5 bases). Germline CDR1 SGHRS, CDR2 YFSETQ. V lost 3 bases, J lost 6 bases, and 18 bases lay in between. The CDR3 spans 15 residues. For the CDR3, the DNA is TGCGCCAGCAGCTGGGAACCAGGACATGAAAAGACCCAGTACTTC. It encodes CASSWEPGHEKTQYF.

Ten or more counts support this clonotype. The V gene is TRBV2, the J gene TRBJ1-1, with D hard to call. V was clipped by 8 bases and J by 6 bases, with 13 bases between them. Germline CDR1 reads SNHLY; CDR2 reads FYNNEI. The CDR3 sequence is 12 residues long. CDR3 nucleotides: TGTGCCAGCCAAGAGGCGATGGCTGAAGCTTTCTTT. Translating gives CASQEAMAEAFF.

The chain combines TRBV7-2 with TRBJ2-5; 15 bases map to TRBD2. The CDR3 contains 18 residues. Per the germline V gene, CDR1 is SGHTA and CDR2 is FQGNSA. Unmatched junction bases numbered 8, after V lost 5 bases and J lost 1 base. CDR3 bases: TGTGCCAGCAGCCCGGGACTAGCGGGAGGTGGGTTCCAAGAGACCCAGTACTTC. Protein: CASSPGLAGGGFQETQYF.

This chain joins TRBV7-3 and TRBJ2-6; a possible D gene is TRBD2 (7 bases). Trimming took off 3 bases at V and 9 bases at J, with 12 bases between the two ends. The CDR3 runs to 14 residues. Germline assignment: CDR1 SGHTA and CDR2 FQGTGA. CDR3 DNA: TGTGCCAGCAGCTTGGGGGGGGCTGACAACGTCCTGACTTTC. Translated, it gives CASSLGGADNVLTF. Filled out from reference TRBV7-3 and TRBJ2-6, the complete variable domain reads GAGVSQTPSNKVTEKGKYVELRCDPISGHTALYWYRQSLGQGPEFLIYFQGTGAADDSGLPNDRFFAVRPEGSVSTLKIQRTERGDSAVYLCASSLGGADNVLTFGAGSRLTVL.

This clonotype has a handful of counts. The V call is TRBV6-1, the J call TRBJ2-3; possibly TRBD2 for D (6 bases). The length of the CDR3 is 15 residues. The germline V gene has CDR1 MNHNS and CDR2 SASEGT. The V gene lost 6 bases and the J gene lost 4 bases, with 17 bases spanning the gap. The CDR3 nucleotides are TGTGCCAGCAGGGACCCCCCTAGCGCCGCAGATACGCAGTATTTT. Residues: CASRDPPSAADTQYF.

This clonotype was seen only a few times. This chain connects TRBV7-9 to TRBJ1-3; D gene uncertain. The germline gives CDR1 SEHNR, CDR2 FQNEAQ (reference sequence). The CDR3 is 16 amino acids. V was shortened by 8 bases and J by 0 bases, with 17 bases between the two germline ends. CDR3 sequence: CASSYPQTSSGNTIYF. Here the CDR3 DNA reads TGTGCCAGCTCCTACCCGCAAACGAGCTCTGGAAACACCATATATTTT. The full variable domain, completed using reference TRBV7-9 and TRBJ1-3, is DTGVSQNPRHKITKRGQNVTFRCDPISEHNRLYWYRQTLGQGPEFLTYFQNEAQLEKSRLLSDRFSAERPKGSFSTLEIQRTEQGDSAMYLCASSYPQTSSGNTIYFGEGSWLTVV.